This T cell receptor beta chain was identified during a study of shared clonotypes between healthy human individuals. The protocol was immunoSEQ multiplex PCR, while the TCRdb copy is restricted to in-frame clones and leaves out a portion. The sample has 2 million to 3 million clones; 80% to 95% are singletons. Germline V gives CDR1 SNHLY, CDR2 FYNNEI. Trimming pared 1 base from V and 0 bases from J, leaving 16 bases between. This CDR3 region has 17 residues. This TCR derives from a man aged 18 to 35 in good health. Some clones in this sample may be carry-over from other donors' samples. The V gene is TRBV2, the J gene TRBJ2-7; D is undetermined. The sample taken for sequencing was naive CD4+ T cells from PBMCs. Subset in this sample: CD45RA+ positively selected. CDR3 loop: CASSEGSRRPSSYEQYF. CDR3 nucleotides: TGTGCCAGCAGTGAAGGTTCGCGGCGACCGAGCTCCTACGAGCAGTACTTC.